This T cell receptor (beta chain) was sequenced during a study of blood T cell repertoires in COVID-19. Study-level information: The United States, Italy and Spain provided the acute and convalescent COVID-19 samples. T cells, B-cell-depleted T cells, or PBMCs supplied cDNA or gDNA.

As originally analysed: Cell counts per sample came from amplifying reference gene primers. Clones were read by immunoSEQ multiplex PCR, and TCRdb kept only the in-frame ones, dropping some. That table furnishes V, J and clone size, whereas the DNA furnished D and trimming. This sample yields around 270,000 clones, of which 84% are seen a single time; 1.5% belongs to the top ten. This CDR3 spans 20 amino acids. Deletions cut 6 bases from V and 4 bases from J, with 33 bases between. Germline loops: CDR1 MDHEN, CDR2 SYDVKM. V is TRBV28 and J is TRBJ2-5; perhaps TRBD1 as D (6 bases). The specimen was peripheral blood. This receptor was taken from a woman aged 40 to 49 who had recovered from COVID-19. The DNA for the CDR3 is TGTGCCAGCAGAGCTTCGCCCGCAGGGGAACGCCCAAATTTACGAGAGACCCAGTACTTC. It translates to CASRASPAGERPNLRETQYF.